This T cell receptor beta chain was captured in a study of T-cell reconstitution after alpha-beta-depleted transplantation in children. The library targeted TCRbeta and was prepared with unique molecular identifiers. TCRdb analysed the PCR reads with MiXCR anew, one entry per CDR3 protein. Of about 600,000 distinct CDR3 sequences listed, 10% are singletons. With 0 bases clipped from V and 1 base from J, the junction kept 9 bases outside the gene matches. Germline V lookup: CDR1 SGHAT, CDR2 FQNNGV. The CDR3 length is 17 residues. This clonotype has more than one count but fewer than ten. The chain uses TRBV11-2 and TRBJ2-7; TRBD2 aligns across 7 bases. This receptor was taken from a human donor who donated a stem cell graft to a child with acute myeloid leukemia. The sample was PBMCs from the stem cell graft donor, taken from the stem cell graft. CDR3 in DNA: TGTGCCAGCAGCTTAGATAGTTGGTCTAGCGGTTCCTACGAGCAGTACTTC. This gives the protein CASSLDSWSSGSYEQYF.